Shown below are 16 T cell receptor beta chains from a single sample sequenced in a study of blood T cell repertoires in COVID-19. Clones were sequenced by immunoSEQ multiplex PCR, and TCRdb holds only the in-frame ones, with some missing. Of 250,000 to 300,000 clones listed, 85% to 90% are singletons. The sample taken for sequencing was PBMCs or T cells enriched from blood (not recorded which). The origin of the receptors is a young man who had recovered from COVID-19.

The genes are TRBV13 and TRBJ2-3; 10 positions match TRBD2. This CDR3 spans 14 amino acids. Germline V gives CDR1 PRHDT, CDR2 FYEKMQ (reference sequence). The junction had 4 bases not matched to a gene; V was cut back by 5 bases and J by 5 bases. CDR3 sequence: CASSRASGRDTQYF. The DNA of the CDR3 is TGTGCCAGCAGCAGGGCTAGCGGGAGAGATACGCAGTATTTT.

The J gene is TRBJ2-2, the V gene TRBV4-2; 11 nucleotides agree with TRBD2. Losses at the gene ends were 0 bases for V and 0 bases for J; bases not matched to a gene: 3. The CDR3 has 18 amino acids. Germline CDR1 is LGHNA and CDR2 is YNFKEQ. This CDR3 reads CASSQEPSGRTNTGELFF. The CDR3 coding sequence is TGTGCCAGCAGCCAAGAACCTAGCGGGAGGACGAACACCGGGGAGCTGTTTTTT.

The genes are TRBV2 and TRBJ1-1; D unresolved. Looked up from germline, CDR1 is SNHLY and CDR2 is FYNNEI. The germline V and J ends were trimmed by 4 bases and 1 base, with 10 bases remaining between them. This CDR3 is 14 amino acids long. Here the CDR3 reads CASSVSLANTEAFF. The DNA of the CDR3 is TGTGCCAGCAGTGTATCGTTGGCGAACACTGAAGCTTTCTTT.

The chain couples TRBV5-1 to TRBJ2-3; tentative D call: TRBD1 (5 bases). Looked up from germline, CDR1 is SGHRS and CDR2 is YFSETQ. Trimming took 4 bases from V and 0 from J, leaving 15 bases between them. The CDR3 contains 16 residues. The CDR3 reads CASSPETAMSTDTQYF. The CDR3 DNA follows: TGCGCCAGCAGCCCCGAGACAGCCATGAGCACAGATACGCAGTATTTT.

V is TRBV12-3 or TRBV12-4 and J is TRBJ2-1; D is uncertain. V lost 6 bases and J 8 bases, leaving 14 bases between the germline ends. CDR3 length: 13 residues. CDR3 sequence reads: CASRLKLIHEQFF. In DNA form, the CDR3 reads TGTGCCAGCAGACTAAAGCTTATCCATGAGCAGTTCTTC.

This chain connects TRBV18 to TRBJ2-5; possibly TRBD1 for D (7 bases). Germline V gene lookup returns CDR1 KGHSH and CDR2 LQKENI. The V and J ends lost 8 bases and 5 bases respectively, with 18 bases between them. The CDR3 extends over 14 amino acids. The CDR3 nucleotides read TGTGCCAGCATTGATGCGACAGGGAGGGAGACCCAGTACTTC. Translated, it gives CASIDATGRETQYF.

This CDR3 reads CASSLSQASDEQYF. CDR3 nucleotides: TGTGCCAGCAGCTTGAGCCAGGCGTCCGACGAGCAGTACTTC. The chain combines TRBV5-4 with TRBJ2-7; D gene unclear. CDR3 length equals 14 residues. Germline-derived CDR1 and CDR2 are SGHNT and YYREEE (reference sequence). V lost 1 base, J lost 5 bases, and 13 bases lay in between.

The chain employs TRBV5-1 and TRBJ2-1, with 16 bases identical to TRBD2. There are 21 residues in the CDR3. The V gene's germline CDR1 is SGHRS and CDR2 YFSETQ. The V segment lost 4 bases and the J segment 0 bases; nucleotides outside the gene matches: 13. The CDR3: CASSPAGTSGRAASSYNEQFF. As DNA, the CDR3 is TGCGCCAGCAGCCCCGCCGGGACTAGCGGGAGGGCCGCGAGCTCCTACAATGAGCAGTTCTTC.

The CDR3 protein is CASSLGASMNTEAFF. The CDR3 bases are TGTGCCAGCAGCTTAGGGGCCAGCATGAACACTGAAGCTTTCTTT. The V call is TRBV11-2, the J call TRBJ1-1, with D unclear. V lost 1 base and J lost 0, with 9 bases in between. This CDR3 region has 15 residues. Germline-derived CDR1 and CDR2 are SGHAT and FQNNGV. Full variable domain (remainder filled in from reference TRBV11-2 and TRBJ1-1): EAGVAQSPRYKIIEKRQSVAFWCNPISGHATLYWYQQILGQGPKLLIQFQNNGVVDDSQLPKDRFSAERLKGVDSTLKIQPAKLEDSAVYLCASSLGASMNTEAFFGQGTRLTVV.

The chain is built from TRBV6-5 and TRBJ2-6, with unresolved D. Germline CDR1 and CDR2: MNHEY and SVGAGI. Trimming cost V 6 bases and J 1 base, with 10 bases left between them. The CDR3 is 15 residues long. The CDR3 nucleotides are TGTGCCAGCAGCCAACAAAAATCTGGGGCCAACGTCCTGACTTTC. Translated: CASSQQKSGANVLTF.

Concerning this clone itself: Other DNA sequences in this specimen translate into the identical CDR3. The genes are TRBV30 and TRBJ2-1; no clear D gene. The CDR3 covers 11 residues. Germline V gene data show CDR1 as GTSNPN and CDR2 as SVGIG (reference sequence). V lost 3 bases to trimming and J lost 9 bases, with 9 bases between them. The CDR3 DNA reads as TGTGCCTGGAGCCCGGGTGGTGAGCAGTTCTTC. The encoded protein is CAWSPGGEQFF.

This chain links TRBV5-5 with TRBJ1-3, with 7 bases fitting TRBD1. The V and J ends lost 2 bases and 2 bases, in that order; junction bases with no gene match: 7. There are 16 residues in the CDR3. Germline CDR1 reads SGHKS; CDR2 reads YYEKEE (reference sequence). CDR3 sequence: CASSFTDRVPGNTIYF. CDR3 nucleotides: TGTGCCAGCAGCTTTACCGACAGGGTTCCTGGAAACACCATATATTTT.

Only one count was recorded for this clone. The rearrangement uses TRBV5-4 and TRBJ1-2; TRBD1 matches at 11 bases. The V and J ends lost 3 bases and 7 bases, in that order; junction bases with no gene match: 5. The germline CDR1 and CDR2 sequences are SGHNT and YYREEE (reference sequence). The CDR3 totals 14 residues. The CDR3 bases are TGTGCCAGCAGCTCGACCGGGACAGGGGGTGGCTACACCTTC. It is translated as CASSSTGTGGGYTF. The full variable domain, rest sourced from reference TRBV5-4 and TRBJ1-2, is ETGVTQSPTHLIKTRGQQVTLRCSSQSGHNTVSWYQQALGQGPQFIFQYYREEENGRGNFPPRFSGLQFPNYSSELNVNALELDDSALYLCASSSTGTGGGYTFGSGTRLTVV.

The genes are TRBV19 and TRBJ1-2, with 7 nucleotides matching TRBD1. There are 16 residues in the CDR3. Trimming cost V 4 bases and J 7 bases; bases outside gene matches: 15. Germline V gives CDR1 LNHDA, CDR2 SQIVND (reference sequence). The CDR3 bases are TGTGCCAGTAGTACACCCTGGGACAGCACCGCCTCTGGCTACACCTTC. Encoded protein: CASSTPWDSTASGYTF. The variable domain in full, completed from reference TRBV19 and TRBJ1-2, reads DGGITQSPKYLFRKEGQNVTLSCEQNLNHDAMYWYRQDPGQGLRLIYYSQIVNDFQKGDIAEGYSVSREKKESFPLTVTSAQKNPTAFYLCASSTPWDSTASGYTFGSGTRLTVV.

This chain connects TRBV6-5 to TRBJ2-5; 9 positions agree with TRBD1. The CDR3 sequence is 15 residues long. In germline, CDR1 is MNHEY, CDR2 SVGAGI. The junction had 9 bases not matched to a gene; V was cut back by 5 bases and J by 5 bases. CDR3 coding DNA: TGTGCCAGCAGTACTAGGGACAGGGCTGAGGAGACCCAGTACTTC. Residues: CASSTRDRAEETQYF.

The gene calls are TRBV5-1 and TRBJ1-3, with D tentatively TRBD1 (6 bases). V was pared by 4 bases and J by 3 bases, with 20 bases between. Germline-derived CDR1 and CDR2 are SGHRS and YFSETQ. The CDR3 has 17 residues. CDR3 nucleotides: TGCGCCAGCAGCGTGGGGGCGATCCGGGGAGGTGGAAACACCATATATTTT. Translation: CASSVGAIRGGGNTIYF.